The 26 T cell receptor beta chains given below trace back to one sample, sequenced in a study of shared clonotypes between healthy human individuals. Clones were sequenced by immunoSEQ multiplex PCR, and TCRdb holds only the in-frame ones, with some missing. The data show under 2.5 million clones, about 90% seen once. Specimen: naive CD4+ T cells from PBMCs. The subset here: CD45RA+ positively selected. These TCRs come from a man aged 18-30 years in good health. Some clones in this sample may be carry-over from other donors' samples.

The gene calls are TRBV7-9 and TRBJ1-1; D perhaps matches TRBD1 (6 bases). Germline lookup yields CDR1 SEHNR and CDR2 FQNEAQ (reference sequence). The CDR3 covers 17 residues. V shed 4 bases and J shed 5 bases, with 23 bases lying between them. The DNA of the CDR3 is TGTGCCAGCAGCTATAAAGAAGTTAATGGGGGCATTACTGAAGCTTTCTTT. Translation: CASSYKEVNGGITEAFF.

This rearrangement joins TRBV6-1 to TRBJ1-1, with 7 bases lining up with TRBD1. After removal of 4 bases from V and 2 bases from J, the junction contained 19 bases not matched to a gene. Per the germline V gene, CDR1 is MNHNS and CDR2 is SASEGT. The CDR3 contains 19 residues. The CDR3 DNA follows: TGTGCCAGCAGTGTGGGCTACATCGGACAGGCGGCGACAAACACTGAAGCTTTCTTT. Translating gives CASSVGYIGQAATNTEAFF.

In the case of this clone: At the DNA level, this CDR3 is encoded by other sequences in the same sample as well. This chain links TRBV5-1 with TRBJ2-5, with D uncertain. Trimming removed 0 bases at V and 4 bases at J, with 7 bases between. Germline V gene lookup returns CDR1 SGHRS and CDR2 YFSETQ. The CDR3 contains 13 residues. The CDR3 DNA is TGCGCCAGCAGCTTGGCTGGGTCAGAGACCCAGTACTTC. Its protein is CASSLAGSETQYF.

The chain links TRBV7-2 to TRBJ2-5; 12 nucleotides match TRBD2. CDR1 and CDR2 (germline): SGHTA, FQGNSA. This CDR3 has 14 residues. After removal of 5 bases from V and 5 bases from J, the junction contained 3 bases not matched to a gene. CDR3 residues: CASSRGTSGETQYF. The CDR3 nucleotides read TGTGCCAGCAGCCGCGGGACTAGCGGGGAGACCCAGTACTTC.

The chain has TRBV5-6 and TRBJ2-7; maybe TRBD1 (6 bases). Trimming shortened V by 4 bases and J by 2 bases, and 16 bases separated the two germline ends. The germline CDR1 and CDR2 sequences are SGHDT and YYEEEE. The CDR3 has 15 residues. CDR3 sequence (DNA): TGTGCCAGCAGCAGCACCGGGACACCCGCCTACGAGCAGTACTTC. Encoded protein: CASSSTGTPAYEQYF.

Concerning this clone: Distinct nucleotide sequences in the sample also encode this CDR3. The chain couples TRBV18 to TRBJ2-2; a weak D match, TRBD1 (6 bases). The germline CDR1 and CDR2 sequences are KGHSH and LQKENI. The CDR3 runs to 15 residues. V lost 3 bases, J lost 0 bases, and 8 bases lay in between. The CDR3 sequence: CASSPQGTNTGELFF. As DNA, the CDR3 is TGTGCCAGCTCACCTCAGGGGACGAACACCGGGGAGCTGTTTTTT.

This sequence joins TRBV9 and TRBJ2-3, with 7 nucleotides matching TRBD2. The CDR3 loop spans 15 amino acids. Germline CDR1 reads SGDLS; CDR2 reads YYNGEE. V was clipped by 2 bases and J by 4 bases; unmatched bases: 7. The CDR3 loop reads CASSVSGMAPDTQYF. The CDR3 DNA reads as TGTGCCAGCAGCGTGAGCGGGATGGCCCCAGATACGCAGTATTTT. Variable domain in full (rest from reference TRBV9 and TRBJ2-3): DSGVTQTPKHLITATGQRVTLRCSPRSGDLSVYWYQQSLDQGLQFLIQYYNGEERAKGNILERFSAQQFPDLHSELNLSSLELGDSALYFCASSVSGMAPDTQYFGPGTRLTVL.

V and J are TRBV6-1 and TRBJ1-5; D gene unclear. Germline-derived CDR1 and CDR2 are MNHNS and SASEGT. The CDR3 totals 15 residues. Deletions cut 6 bases from V and 1 base from J, with 13 bases between. The CDR3 spells CASSLERSSNQPQHF. Written as DNA, the CDR3 is TGTGCCAGCAGCCTAGAACGGAGCAGCAATCAGCCCCAGCATTTT.

This chain joins TRBV25-1 and TRBJ1-2; D not resolved. V lost 2 bases, J lost 7 bases, and 11 bases lay in between. The CDR3 runs 13 residues. Per the germline V gene, CDR1 is MGHDK and CDR2 is SYGVNS. The CDR3, as DNA: TGTGCCAGCAGTGAAGGAGGGCGGGCTGGCTACACCTTC. Its translation: CASSEGGRAGYTF.

V and J are TRBV9 and TRBJ1-5; D is ambiguous. Germline-derived CDR1 and CDR2 are SGDLS and YYNGEE. The V gene lost 3 bases and the J gene lost 5 bases, with 12 bases spanning the gap. The CDR3 consists of 14 residues. The chain's CDR3 is CASSADGDYQPQHF. The CDR3 DNA reads as TGTGCCAGCAGCGCCGACGGGGATTATCAGCCCCAGCATTTT.

The rearrangement links TRBV5-1 to TRBJ2-5, with TRBD2 matching 11 bases. Germline assignment: CDR1 SGHRS and CDR2 YFSETQ. Trimming at V came to 5 bases and at J to 5 bases, leaving 5 bases not matched to a gene. There are 14 residues in the CDR3. The CDR3 nucleotides read TGCGCCAGCAGGGGACTAGCGGAAGGGGAGACCCAGTACTTC. Amino acids: CASRGLAEGETQYF.

The sample holds one count of this clone. This chain links TRBV28 with TRBJ2-7; D is possibly TRBD1 or TRBD2 (5 bases each). The CDR3 has 12 residues. Trimming removed 6 bases at V and 9 bases at J, with 15 bases between. Germline values: CDR1 MDHEN, CDR2 SYDVKM. The DNA of the CDR3 is TGTGCCAGCAGAACCCCGCTGGGGGTGCAGTACTTC. This gives the protein CASRTPLGVQYF.

The chain uses TRBV6-1 and TRBJ2-3; weak D call: TRBD2 (5 bases). The V and J ends lost 4 bases and 3 bases respectively, with 17 bases between them. This CDR3 has 16 residues. Looked up from germline, CDR1 is MNHNS and CDR2 is SASEGT. CDR3 amino acids: CASSGRLSLPTDTQYF. In DNA, the CDR3 is TGTGCCAGCAGTGGCCGACTATCTCTTCCGACAGATACGCAGTATTTT.

This rearrangement joins TRBV4-3 to TRBJ1-4; perhaps TRBD1 as D (5 bases). This CDR3 comprises 16 residues. Per germline, CDR1 LGHNA and CDR2 YSLEER. Trimming left V 0 bases short and J 5 bases short, with 13 bases between. CDR3 DNA sequence: TGCGCCAGCAGCCAAGACCCGGGACTGGGAAATGAAAAACTGTTTTTT. This gives the protein CASSQDPGLGNEKLFF.

This chain connects TRBV5-4 to TRBJ2-1, with 9 bases identical to TRBD2. Unmatched junction bases numbered 10, after V lost 10 bases and J lost 5 bases. CDR3 size: 14 residues. Per germline, CDR1 SGHNT and CDR2 YYREEE (reference sequence). CDR3 sequence: CALGRREGNNEQFF. The CDR3 DNA reads as TGTGCCCTTGGGAGGCGGGAGGGAAACAATGAGCAGTTCTTC.

The chain has TRBV5-1 and TRBJ2-5; 10 bases are shared with TRBD2. Trimming took 0 bases from V and 0 from J; bases not matched to a gene: 5. Per germline, CDR1 SGHRS and CDR2 YFSETQ. The CDR3 sequence is 17 residues long. CDR3 coding DNA: TGCGCCAGCAGCTTGGGACTAGCGGGTACCCACCAAGAGACCCAGTACTTC. This gives the protein CASSLGLAGTHQETQYF. Combining the CDR3 with reference TRBV5-1 and TRBJ2-5 gives the whole variable domain KAGVTQTPRYLIKTRGQQVTLSCSPISGHRSVSWYQQTPGQGLQFLFEYFSETQRNKGNFPGRFSGRQFSNSRSEMNVSTLELGDSALYLCASSLGLAGTHQETQYFGPGTRLLVL.

This chain uses TRBV6-1 with TRBJ2-1; 9 nucleotides match TRBD1. With 4 bases clipped from V and 2 bases from J, the junction kept 9 bases outside the gene matches. CDR1 is MNHNS, CDR2 SASEGT, per germline. The CDR3 covers 17 residues. CDR3: CASSGTGVAATYNEQFF. The CDR3 region has the DNA TGTGCCAGCAGTGGGACAGGGGTAGCGGCTACCTACAATGAGCAGTTCTTC.

Comments on this clone: At one end, the junction sequence differs from germline, possibly due to a read error. The J gene is TRBJ1-5, the V gene TRBV28; TRBD1 matches at 11 bases. This CDR3 comprises 15 residues. The V gene's germline CDR1 is MDHEN and CDR2 SYDVKM. The CDR3 nucleotides read TGCGGGGCCTCGGGACAGGGGGTCGGGAATCAGCCCCAGCATTTT. It translates to CGASGQGVGNQPQHF.

The rearrangement joins TRBV11-2 to TRBJ2-7; D unresolved. The CDR3 extends over 15 amino acids. Germline CDR1 and CDR2: SGHAT and FQNNGV. Trimming took off 1 base at V and 2 bases at J, with 12 bases between the two ends. CDR3: CASSLGSGSAYEQYF. The CDR3 nucleotides read TGTGCCAGCAGCTTAGGGTCAGGTTCAGCCTACGAGCAGTACTTC.

The chain combines TRBV6-1 with TRBJ2-5; 8 positions agree with TRBD1. Trimming cost V 3 bases and J 2 bases; bases outside gene matches: 8. CDR3 length: 16 residues. Germline V gene lookup returns CDR1 MNHNS and CDR2 SASEGT. This CDR3 reads CASSDPGQGTQETQYF. The DNA for the CDR3 is TGTGCCAGCAGTGACCCCGGACAGGGCACACAAGAGACCCAGTACTTC.

This chain uses TRBV28 with TRBJ1-2; 8 nucleotides match TRBD1. V dropped 1 base and J dropped 3; count of bases not matched to a gene: 7. The CDR3 is 16 amino acids. Germline CDR1 MDHEN, CDR2 SYDVKM. The CDR3 bases are TGTGCCAGCAGTTTATCCCAGGGGGCGAAGGACTATGGCTACACCTTC. Its translation: CASSLSQGAKDYGYTF.

The chain couples TRBV28 to TRBJ1-5; unclear D gene. The V gene's germline CDR1 is MDHEN and CDR2 SYDVKM. This CDR3 is 16 amino acids long. V was pared by 1 base and J by 5 bases, with 15 bases between. CDR3 sequence reads: CASSLSERKGYQPQHF. CDR3 DNA: TGTGCCAGCAGTTTATCGGAGAGAAAGGGTTATCAGCCCCAGCATTTT.

The gene calls are TRBV5-3 and TRBJ2-3; D is unclear. TRBV5-3 is reported as an ORF; its role is uncertain. CDR3 length: 18 amino acids. V was shortened by 4 bases and J by 0 bases, with 21 bases between the two germline ends. CDR3 coding DNA: TGTGCCAGAAGCCCGAAACCCAACAGTGTTACTAGCACAGATACGCAGTATTTT. It encodes CARSPKPNSVTSTDTQYF.

The chain carries TRBV5-1 and TRBJ1-1, with D possibly matching TRBD1 (6 bases). Germline values: CDR1 SGHRS, CDR2 YFSETQ. V lost 1 base and J lost 2, with 15 bases in between. The CDR3 runs 16 residues. CDR3 bases: TGCGCCAGCAGCTTGTTCGGGGGCGGTTTTAACACTGAAGCTTTCTTT. Its translation is CASSLFGGGFNTEAFF.

This chain joins TRBV2 and TRBJ2-1, with 8 bases lining up with TRBD2. The CDR3 contains 15 residues. Germline CDR1 SNHLY, CDR2 FYNNEI. J gave up 6 bases and V 2 bases, and 6 bases lay outside the gene matches. This chain's CDR3 is CASSETSSGFNEQFF. CDR3 DNA sequence: TGTGCCAGCAGTGAAACGTCTAGCGGGTTCAATGAGCAGTTCTTC.

V and J are TRBV5-4 and TRBJ2-7; D is possibly TRBD1 (7 bases). This CDR3 has 15 residues. The germline V gene has CDR1 SGHNT and CDR2 YYREEE (reference sequence). The V gene lost 0 bases and the J gene lost 4 bases, with 14 bases spanning the gap. CDR3 protein: CASSLGQGGLYEQYF. CDR3 DNA: TGTGCCAGCAGCTTGGGGCAGGGGGGACTGTACGAGCAGTACTTC.